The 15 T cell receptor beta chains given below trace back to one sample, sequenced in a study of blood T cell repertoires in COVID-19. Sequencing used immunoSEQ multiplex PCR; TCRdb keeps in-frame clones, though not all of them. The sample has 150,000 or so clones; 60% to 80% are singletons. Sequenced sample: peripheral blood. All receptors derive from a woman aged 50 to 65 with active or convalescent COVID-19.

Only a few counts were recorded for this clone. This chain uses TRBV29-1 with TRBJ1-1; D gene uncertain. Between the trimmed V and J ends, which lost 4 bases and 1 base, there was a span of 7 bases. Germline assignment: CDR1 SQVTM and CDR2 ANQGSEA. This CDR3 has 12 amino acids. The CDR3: CSVGYWNTEAFF. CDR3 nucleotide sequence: TGCAGCGTTGGCTACTGGAACACTGAAGCTTTCTTT.

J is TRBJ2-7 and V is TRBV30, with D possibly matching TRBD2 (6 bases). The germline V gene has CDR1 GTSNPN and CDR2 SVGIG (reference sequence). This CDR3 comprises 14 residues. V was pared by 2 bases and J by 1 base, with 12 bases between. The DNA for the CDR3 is TGTGCCTGGAGTCCTACTAGCAGATCCTACGAGCAGTACTTC. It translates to CAWSPTSRSYEQYF.

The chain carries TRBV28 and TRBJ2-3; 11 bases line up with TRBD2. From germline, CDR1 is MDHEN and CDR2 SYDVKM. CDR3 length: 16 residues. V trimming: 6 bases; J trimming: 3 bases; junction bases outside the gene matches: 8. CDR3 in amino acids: CASSNVLAGATDTQYF. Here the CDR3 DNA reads TGTGCCAGCAGCAACGTACTAGCGGGAGCGACAGATACGCAGTATTTT.

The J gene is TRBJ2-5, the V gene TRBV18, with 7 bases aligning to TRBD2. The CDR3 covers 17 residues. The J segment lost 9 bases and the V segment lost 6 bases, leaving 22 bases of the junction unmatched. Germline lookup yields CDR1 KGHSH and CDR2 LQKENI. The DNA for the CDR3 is TGTGCCAGCTCTCAACTCCATTCTAGGGGAAGCGGGGAGGCCCAGTACTTC. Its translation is CASSQLHSRGSGEAQYF.

The DNA of the CDR3 is TGTGCCAGCAGCTCTTTAGGACCCAGGGCGAACACTGAAGCTTTCTTT. It yields the protein CASSSLGPRANTEAFF. V usage is TRBV7-9 and J usage is TRBJ1-1; D is perhaps TRBD1 (5 bases). Per germline, CDR1 SEHNR and CDR2 FQNEAQ (reference sequence). CDR3 length: 16 residues. Trimming left V 4 bases short and J 1 base short, with 16 bases between.

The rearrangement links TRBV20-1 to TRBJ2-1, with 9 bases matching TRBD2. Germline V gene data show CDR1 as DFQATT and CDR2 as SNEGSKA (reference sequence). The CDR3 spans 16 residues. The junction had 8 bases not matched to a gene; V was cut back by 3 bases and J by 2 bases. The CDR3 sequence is CSASGRRGGTYNEQFF. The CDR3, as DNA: TGCAGTGCTAGTGGACGGCGGGGGGGGACCTACAATGAGCAGTTCTTC.

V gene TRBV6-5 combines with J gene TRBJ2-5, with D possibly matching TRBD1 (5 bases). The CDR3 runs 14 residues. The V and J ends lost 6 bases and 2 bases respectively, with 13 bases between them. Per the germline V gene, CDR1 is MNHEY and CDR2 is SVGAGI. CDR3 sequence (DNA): TGTGCCAGCAGGGGGTGGGGCTCACAAGAGACCCAGTACTTC. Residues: CASRGWGSQETQYF.

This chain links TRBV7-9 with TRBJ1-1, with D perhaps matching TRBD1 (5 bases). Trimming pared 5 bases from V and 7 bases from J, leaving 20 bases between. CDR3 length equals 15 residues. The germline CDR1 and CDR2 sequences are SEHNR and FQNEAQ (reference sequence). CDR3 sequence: CASSPSGAQMFEAFF. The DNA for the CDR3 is TGTGCCAGCAGCCCGAGCGGGGCGCAGATGTTTGAAGCTTTCTTT.

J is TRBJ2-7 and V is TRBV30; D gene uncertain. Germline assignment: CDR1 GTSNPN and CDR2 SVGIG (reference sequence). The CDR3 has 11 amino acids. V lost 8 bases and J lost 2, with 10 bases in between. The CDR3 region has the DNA TGTGCCCTTAGACTGGCCTACGAGCAGTACTTC. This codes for CALRLAYEQYF.

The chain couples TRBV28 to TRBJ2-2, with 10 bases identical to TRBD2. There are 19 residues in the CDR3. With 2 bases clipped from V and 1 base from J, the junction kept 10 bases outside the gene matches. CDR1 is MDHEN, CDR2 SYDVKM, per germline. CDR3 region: CASSLPLAGALGNTGELFF. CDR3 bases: TGTGCCAGCAGTTTACCCCTAGCGGGAGCCCTGGGGAACACCGGGGAGCTGTTTTTT.

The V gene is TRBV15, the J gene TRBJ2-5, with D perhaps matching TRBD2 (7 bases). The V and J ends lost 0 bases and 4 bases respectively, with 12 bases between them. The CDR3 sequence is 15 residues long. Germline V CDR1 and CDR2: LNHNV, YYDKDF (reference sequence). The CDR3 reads CATSRDRGEGETQYF. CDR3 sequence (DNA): TGTGCCACCAGCAGAGATAGGGGGGAGGGAGAGACCCAGTACTTC.

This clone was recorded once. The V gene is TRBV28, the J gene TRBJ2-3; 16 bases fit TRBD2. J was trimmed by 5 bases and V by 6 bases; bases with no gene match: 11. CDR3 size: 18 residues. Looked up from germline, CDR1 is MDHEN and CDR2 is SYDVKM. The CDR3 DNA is TGTGCCAGCAGCTACCACGGGACTAGCGGGAGGGTGGGAGATACGCAGTATTTT. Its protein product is CASSYHGTSGRVGDTQYF. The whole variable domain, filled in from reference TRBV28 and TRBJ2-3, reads DVKVTQSSRYLVKRTGEKVFLECVQDMDHENMFWYRQDPGLGLRLIYFSYDVKMKEKGDIPEGYSVSREKKERFSLILESASTNQTSMYLCASSYHGTSGRVGDTQYFGPGTRLTVL.

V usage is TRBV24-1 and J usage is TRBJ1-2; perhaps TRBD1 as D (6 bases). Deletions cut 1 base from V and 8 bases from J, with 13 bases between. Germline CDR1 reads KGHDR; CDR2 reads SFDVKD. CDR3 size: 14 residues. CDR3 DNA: TGTGCCACCAGTGATTTCGGGGGGGCGGAAGGCTACACCTTC. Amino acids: CATSDFGGAEGYTF.

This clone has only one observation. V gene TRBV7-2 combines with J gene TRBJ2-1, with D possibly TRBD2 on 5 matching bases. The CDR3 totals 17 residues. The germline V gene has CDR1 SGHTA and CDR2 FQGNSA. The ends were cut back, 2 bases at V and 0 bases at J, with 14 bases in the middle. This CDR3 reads CASSLSPGAGSYNEQFF. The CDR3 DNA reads TGTGCCAGCAGCTTATCCCCGGGCGCGGGCTCCTACAATGAGCAGTTCTTC.

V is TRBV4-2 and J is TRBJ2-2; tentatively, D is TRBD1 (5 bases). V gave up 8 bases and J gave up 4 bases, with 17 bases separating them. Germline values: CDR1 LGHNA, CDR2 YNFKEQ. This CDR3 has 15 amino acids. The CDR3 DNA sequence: TGTGCCAGCGGAATGGGTCAGGGCGCCACCGGGGAGCTGTTTTTT. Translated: CASGMGQGATGELFF.